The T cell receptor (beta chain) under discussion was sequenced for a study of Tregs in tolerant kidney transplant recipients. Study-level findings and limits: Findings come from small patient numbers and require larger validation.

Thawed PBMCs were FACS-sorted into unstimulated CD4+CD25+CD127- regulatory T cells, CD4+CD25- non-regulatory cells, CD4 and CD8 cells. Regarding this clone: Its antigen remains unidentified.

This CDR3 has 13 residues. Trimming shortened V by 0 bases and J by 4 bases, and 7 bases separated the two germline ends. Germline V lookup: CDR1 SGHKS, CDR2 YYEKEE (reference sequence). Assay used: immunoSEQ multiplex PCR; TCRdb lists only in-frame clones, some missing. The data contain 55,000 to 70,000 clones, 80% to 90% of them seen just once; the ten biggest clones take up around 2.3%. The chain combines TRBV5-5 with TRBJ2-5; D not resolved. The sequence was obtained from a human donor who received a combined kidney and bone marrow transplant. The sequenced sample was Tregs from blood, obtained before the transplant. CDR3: CASSLDGPETQYF. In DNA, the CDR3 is TGTGCCAGCAGCTTGGACGGCCCAGAGACCCAGTACTTC.